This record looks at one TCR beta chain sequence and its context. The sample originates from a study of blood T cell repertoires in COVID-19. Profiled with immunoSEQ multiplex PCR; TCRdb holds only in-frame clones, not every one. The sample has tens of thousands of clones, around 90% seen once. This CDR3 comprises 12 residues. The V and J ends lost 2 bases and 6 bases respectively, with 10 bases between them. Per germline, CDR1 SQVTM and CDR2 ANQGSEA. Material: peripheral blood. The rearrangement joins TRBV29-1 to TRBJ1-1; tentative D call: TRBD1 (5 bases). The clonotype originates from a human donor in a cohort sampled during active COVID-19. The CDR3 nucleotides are TGCAGCGTTGAACCAGGGTCGGCTGAAGCTTTCTTT. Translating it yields CSVEPGSAEAFF.